The rows below give T cell receptor beta chains drawn from one sample of a study of blood T cell repertoires in COVID-19. Method: immunoSEQ multiplex PCR; TCRdb's copy keeps in-frame clones and lacks some. The sample has 250,000 to 350,000 clones, nearly 90% seen once. Sequenced sample: PBMCs or T cells enriched from blood (not recorded which). The receptors here all came from a woman younger than 30 with acute COVID-19. The CDR3 runs from the conserved cysteine through the conserved F or W. Size tells how often a clone was seen (once, few, many) or the class of an expanded clone, and some rows leave it out.

. | TRBJ1-3 | TRBV11-2 | CASSLTGDSGNTIYF
. | TRBJ1-2 | TRBV5-1 | CASSTKTGLLYGYTF
. | TRBJ1-1 | TRBV6-2/TRBV6-3 | CASSYLLRQGNTEAFF
. | TRBJ2-5 | TRBV19 | CATKPGLRQETQYF
. | TRBJ1-2 | TRBV28 | CASSLLSIANYGYTF
. | TRBJ2-2 | TRBV4-1 | CASSPSSGRSSGELFF
. | TRBJ1-1 | TRBV5-6 | CASSPRSYRDTEAFF
once | TRBJ1-1 | TRBV2 | CASFLWNTEAFF
. | TRBJ1-2 | TRBV19 | CASMDRPYGYTF
once | TRBJ1-6 | TRBV19 | CASSTNSGTGKKTYNSPLHF
. | TRBJ2-7 | TRBV10-3 | CAISESASGTAYEQYF
. | TRBJ2-3 | TRBV30 | CACGPLAGAIDTQYF
. | TRBJ1-3 | TRBV29-1 | CSVWLSGNTIYF
. | TRBJ2-7 | TRBV14 | CASSQDEGYYEQYF
. | TRBJ1-6 | TRBV27 | CASSYIQWGPPGNNSPLHF
. | TRBJ2-7 | TRBV28 | CASTRPGLADPYEQYF
. | TRBJ2-5 | TRBV7-2 | CASSFQQLTETQYF
. | TRBJ1-2 | TRBV10-1 | CASSESRTGYGYTF
. | TRBJ1-2 | TRBV7-3 | CASSLSGGNNYGYTF
. | TRBJ2-7 | TRBV2 | CASSDFRTGGYYEQYF
. | TRBJ2-1 | TRBV7-8 | CASSLSQGLVSYNEQFF
. | TRBJ2-1 | TRBV28 | CASSLTIGLAGDNEQFF
. | TRBJ1-5 | TRBV29-1 | CSVNGGSGQPQHF
. | TRBJ2-3 | TRBV2 | CASAGRAGDTQYF
. | TRBJ2-7 | TRBV28 | CASKTGTSGYEQYF
. | TRBJ1-3 | TRBV29-1 | CSADTGGNTIYF
. | TRBJ2-7 | TRBV9 | CASSVTSKHEQYF
. | TRBJ2-1 | TRBV13 | CASSTPFFSEQFF
. | TRBJ1-5 | TRBV7-3 | CASSLGREEPQHF
. | TRBJ2-5 | TRBV7-8 | CASSSLRAGGETQYF
. | TRBJ2-5 | TRBV5-1 | CASSLADLGETQYF
. | TRBJ1-5 | TRBV2 | CASTRVSNQPQHF
few | TRBJ1-1 | TRBV15 | CATSRDDRDPPEAFF
. | TRBJ2-1 | TRBV9 | CASSPTRRPAGNEQFF
. | TRBJ2-6 | TRBV4-2 | CASSQVVAYRGAGANVLTF
. | TRBJ1-5 | TRBV27 | CASSLGSGGNQPQHF
. | TRBJ1-4 | TRBV3-1/TRBV3-2 | CASRTNGGEKLFF
. | TRBJ2-2 | TRBV9 | CASSSSRLAGGGATGELFF
. | TRBJ2-2 | TRBV6-2/TRBV6-3 | CASSYPDRGWGTGELFF
. | TRBJ1-2 | TRBV27 | CASSIGGTGLKDGYTF
. | TRBJ2-5 | TRBV5-1 | CASSLDRGQETQYF
. | TRBJ2-3 | TRBV28 | CASTTRGGSDTQYF